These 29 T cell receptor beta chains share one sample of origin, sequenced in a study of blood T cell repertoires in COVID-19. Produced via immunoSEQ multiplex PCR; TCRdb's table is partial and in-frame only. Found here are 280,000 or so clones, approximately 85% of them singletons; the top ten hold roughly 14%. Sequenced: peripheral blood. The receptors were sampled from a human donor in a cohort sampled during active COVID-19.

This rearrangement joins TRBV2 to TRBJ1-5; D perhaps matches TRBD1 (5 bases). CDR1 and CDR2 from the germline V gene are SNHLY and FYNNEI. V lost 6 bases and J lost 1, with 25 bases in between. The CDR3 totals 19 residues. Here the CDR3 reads CASSEQKRGGIRSNQPQHF. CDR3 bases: TGTGCCAGCAGCGAGCAAAAAAGGGGCGGGATAAGAAGCAATCAGCCCCAGCATTTT.

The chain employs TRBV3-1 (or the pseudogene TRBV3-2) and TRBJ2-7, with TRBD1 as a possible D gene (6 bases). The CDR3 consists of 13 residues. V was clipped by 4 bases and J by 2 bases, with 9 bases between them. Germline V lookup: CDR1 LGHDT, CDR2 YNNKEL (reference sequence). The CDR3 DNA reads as TGTGCCAGCAGCCTCAGACAGGCCTACGAGCAGTACTTC. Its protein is CASSLRQAYEQYF.

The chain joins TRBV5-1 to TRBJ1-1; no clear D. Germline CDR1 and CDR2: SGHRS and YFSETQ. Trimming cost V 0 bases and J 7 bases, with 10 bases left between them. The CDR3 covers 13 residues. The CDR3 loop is CASSLGRNNEAFF. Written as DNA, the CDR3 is TGCGCCAGCAGCTTGGGGCGGAATAATGAAGCTTTCTTT.

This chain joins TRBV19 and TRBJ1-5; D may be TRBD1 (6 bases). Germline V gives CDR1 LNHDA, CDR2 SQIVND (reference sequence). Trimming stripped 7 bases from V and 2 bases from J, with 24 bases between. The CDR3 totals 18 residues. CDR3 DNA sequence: TGTGCCAGTATCAAACAGGGTACGGCCCTGAGGGGCAATCAGCCCCAGCATTTT. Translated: CASIKQGTALRGNQPQHF.

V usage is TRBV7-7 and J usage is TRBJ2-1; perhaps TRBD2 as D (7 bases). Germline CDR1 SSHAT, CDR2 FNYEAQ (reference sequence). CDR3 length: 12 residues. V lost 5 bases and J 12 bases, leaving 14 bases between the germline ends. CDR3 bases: TGTGCCAGCAGCCCAAAGGGGGGGCGGCAGTTCTTC. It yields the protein CASSPKGGRQFF. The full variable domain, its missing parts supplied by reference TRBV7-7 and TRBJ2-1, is GAGVSQSPRYKVTKRGQDVTLRCDPISSHATLYWYQQALGQGPEFLTYFNYEAQPDKSGLPSDRFSAERPEGSISTLTIQRTEQRDSAMYRCASSPKGGRQFFGPGTRLTVL.

CDR3: CASSLDRVTSNQPQHF. The CDR3 nucleotides read TGTGCCAGCAGCTTAGACAGGGTTACAAGCAATCAGCCCCAGCATTTT. This sequence joins TRBV5-4 and TRBJ1-5; 7 nucleotides align to TRBD1. Germline CDR1 is SGHNT and CDR2 is YYREEE (reference sequence). Trimming at V came to 2 bases and at J to 1 base, leaving 6 bases not matched to a gene. The CDR3 is 16 amino acids.

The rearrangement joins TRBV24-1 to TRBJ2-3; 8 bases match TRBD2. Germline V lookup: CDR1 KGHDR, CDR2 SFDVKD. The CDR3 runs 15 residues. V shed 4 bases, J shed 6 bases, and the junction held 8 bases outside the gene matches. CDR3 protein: CATSDRAGGTDTQYF. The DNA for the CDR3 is TGTGCCACCAGTGACCGGGCGGGAGGTACGGATACGCAGTATTTT.

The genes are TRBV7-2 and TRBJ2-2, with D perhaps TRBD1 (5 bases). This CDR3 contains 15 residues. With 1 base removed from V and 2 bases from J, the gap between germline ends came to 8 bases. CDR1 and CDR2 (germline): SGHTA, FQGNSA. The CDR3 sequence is CASSLVQGNTGELFF. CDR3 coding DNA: TGTGCCAGCAGCTTAGTTCAGGGTAACACCGGGGAGCTGTTTTTT.

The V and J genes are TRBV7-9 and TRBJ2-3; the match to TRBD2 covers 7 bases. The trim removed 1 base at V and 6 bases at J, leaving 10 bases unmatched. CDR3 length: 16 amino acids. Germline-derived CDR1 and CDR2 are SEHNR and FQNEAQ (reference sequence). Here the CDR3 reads CASSLVDLGAGDTQYF. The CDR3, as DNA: TGTGCCAGCAGCTTAGTTGACCTGGGAGCGGGGGATACGCAGTATTTT.

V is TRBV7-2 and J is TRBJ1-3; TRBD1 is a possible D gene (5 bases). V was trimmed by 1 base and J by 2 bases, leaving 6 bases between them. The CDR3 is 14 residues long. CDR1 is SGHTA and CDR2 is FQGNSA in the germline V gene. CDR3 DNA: TGTGCCAGCAGCTTAGGGGGGGCTGGAAACACCATATATTTT. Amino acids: CASSLGGAGNTIYF.

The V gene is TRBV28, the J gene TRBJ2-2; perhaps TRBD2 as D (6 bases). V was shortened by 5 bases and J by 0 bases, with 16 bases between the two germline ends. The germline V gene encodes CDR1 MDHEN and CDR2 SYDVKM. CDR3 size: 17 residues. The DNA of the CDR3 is TGTGCCAGCAGTCCGCCTCTAGGCGGGACGAACACCGGGGAGCTGTTTTTT. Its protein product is CASSPPLGGTNTGELFF.

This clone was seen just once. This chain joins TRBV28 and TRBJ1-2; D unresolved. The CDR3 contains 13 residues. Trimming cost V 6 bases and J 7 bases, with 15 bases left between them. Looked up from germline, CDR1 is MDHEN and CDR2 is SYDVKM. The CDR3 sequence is CASSSVPYGGYTF. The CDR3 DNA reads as TGTGCCAGCAGCTCTGTCCCTTACGGTGGCTACACCTTC.

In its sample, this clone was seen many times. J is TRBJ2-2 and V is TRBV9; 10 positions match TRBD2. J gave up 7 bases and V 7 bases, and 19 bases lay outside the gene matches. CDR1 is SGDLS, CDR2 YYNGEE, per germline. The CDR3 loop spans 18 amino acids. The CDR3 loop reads CASCPARGVPSGSGELFF. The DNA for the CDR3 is TGTGCCAGCTGCCCAGCCAGGGGAGTCCCTAGCGGGAGCGGGGAGCTGTTTTTT.

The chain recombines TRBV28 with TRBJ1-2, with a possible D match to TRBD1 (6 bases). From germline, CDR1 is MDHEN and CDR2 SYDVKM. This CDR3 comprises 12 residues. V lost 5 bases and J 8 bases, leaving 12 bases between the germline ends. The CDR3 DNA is TGTGCCAGCAGTACAGGGCTGTGGGGCTACACCTTC. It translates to CASSTGLWGYTF.

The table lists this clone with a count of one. Written as DNA, the CDR3 is TGTGCCAGCAGCCAAGAGACCGGGACAGCTAACTATGGCTACACCTTC. Translation: CASSQETGTANYGYTF. The chain joins TRBV4-2 to TRBJ1-2, with 7 bases matching TRBD1. The CDR3 consists of 16 residues. V trimming: 0 bases; J trimming: 0 bases; junction bases outside the gene matches: 4. Per the germline V gene, CDR1 is LGHNA and CDR2 is YNFKEQ.

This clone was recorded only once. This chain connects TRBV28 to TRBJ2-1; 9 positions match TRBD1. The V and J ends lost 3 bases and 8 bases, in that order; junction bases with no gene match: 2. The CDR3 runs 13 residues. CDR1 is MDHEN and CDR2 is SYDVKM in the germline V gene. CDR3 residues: CASSLNRGHEQFF. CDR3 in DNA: TGTGCCAGCAGTTTGAACAGGGGGCATGAGCAGTTCTTC.

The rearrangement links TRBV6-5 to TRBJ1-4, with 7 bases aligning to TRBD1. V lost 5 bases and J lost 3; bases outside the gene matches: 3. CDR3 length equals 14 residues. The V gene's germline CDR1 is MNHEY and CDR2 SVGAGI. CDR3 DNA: TGTGCCAGCAGTAGGGGGCTTGCTAATGAAAAACTGTTTTTT. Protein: CASSRGLANEKLFF.

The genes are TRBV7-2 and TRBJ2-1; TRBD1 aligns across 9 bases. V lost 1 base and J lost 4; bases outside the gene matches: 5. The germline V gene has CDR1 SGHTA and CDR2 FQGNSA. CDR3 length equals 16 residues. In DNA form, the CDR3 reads TGTGCCAGCAGCTTAGTTGGGACAGGGCTATACAATGAGCAGTTCTTC. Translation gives CASSLVGTGLYNEQFF.

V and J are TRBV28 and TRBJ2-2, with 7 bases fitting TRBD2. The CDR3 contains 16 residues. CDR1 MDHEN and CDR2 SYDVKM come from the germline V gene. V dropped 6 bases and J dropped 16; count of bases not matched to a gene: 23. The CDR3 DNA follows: TGTGCCAGCAGCGCCCCCCGGGCCCCAGCGGGGTCGAAATCGTTTTTT. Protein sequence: CASSAPRAPAGSKSFF.

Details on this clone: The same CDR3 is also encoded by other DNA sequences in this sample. CDR3 DNA sequence: TGTGCCAGCAGCGTAACTAGCTCCTACAATGAGCAGTTCTTC. It specifies CASSVTSSYNEQFF. The chain combines TRBV9 with TRBJ2-1; TRBD2 is a possible D gene (5 bases). In germline, CDR1 is SGDLS, CDR2 YYNGEE. Trimming cost V 1 base and J 0 bases, with 5 bases left between them. The length of the CDR3 is 14 residues.

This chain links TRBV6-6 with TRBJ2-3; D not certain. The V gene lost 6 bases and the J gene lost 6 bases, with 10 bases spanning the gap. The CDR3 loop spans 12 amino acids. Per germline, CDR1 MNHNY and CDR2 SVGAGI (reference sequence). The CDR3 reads CASRNLRDTQYF. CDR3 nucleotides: TGTGCCAGCAGGAATCTCAGGGATACGCAGTATTTT.

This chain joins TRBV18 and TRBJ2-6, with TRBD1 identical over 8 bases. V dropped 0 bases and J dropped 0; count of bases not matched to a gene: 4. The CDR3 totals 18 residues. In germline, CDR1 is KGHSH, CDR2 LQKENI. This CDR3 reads CASSPPGTGVSGANVLTF. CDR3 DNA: TGTGCCAGCTCACCACCCGGGACAGGCGTCTCTGGGGCCAACGTCCTGACTTTC.

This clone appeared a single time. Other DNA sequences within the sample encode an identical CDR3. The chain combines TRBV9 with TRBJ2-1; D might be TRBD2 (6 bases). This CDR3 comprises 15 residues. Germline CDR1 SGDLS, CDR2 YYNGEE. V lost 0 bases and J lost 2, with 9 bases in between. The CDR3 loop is CASSVAGGTYNEQFF. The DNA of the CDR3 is TGTGCCAGCAGCGTAGCGGGCGGGACCTACAATGAGCAGTTCTTC.

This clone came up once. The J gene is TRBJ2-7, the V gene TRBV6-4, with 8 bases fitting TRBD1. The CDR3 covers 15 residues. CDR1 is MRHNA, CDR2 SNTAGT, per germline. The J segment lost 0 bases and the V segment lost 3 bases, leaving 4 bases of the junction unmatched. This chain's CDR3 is CASSERDRYSYEQYF. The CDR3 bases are TGTGCCAGCAGTGAGCGGGACAGGTACTCCTACGAGCAGTACTTC.

CDR3 region: CATSRDSGTGNEQFF. In nucleotides, the CDR3 is TGTGCCACCAGCAGAGATTCCGGAACGGGTAATGAGCAGTTCTTC. The chain couples TRBV15 to TRBJ2-1; no firm D call. V was cut by 0 bases and J by 7 bases, with 13 bases left in between. The CDR3 has 15 amino acids. CDR1 and CDR2 (germline): LNHNV, YYDKDF (reference sequence).

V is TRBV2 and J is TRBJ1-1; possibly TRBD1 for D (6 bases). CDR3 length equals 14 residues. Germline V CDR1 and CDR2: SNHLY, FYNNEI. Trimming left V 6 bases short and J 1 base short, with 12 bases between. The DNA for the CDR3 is TGTGCCAGCAGGTCCAGGGACAAGAACACTGAAGCTTTCTTT. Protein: CASRSRDKNTEAFF.

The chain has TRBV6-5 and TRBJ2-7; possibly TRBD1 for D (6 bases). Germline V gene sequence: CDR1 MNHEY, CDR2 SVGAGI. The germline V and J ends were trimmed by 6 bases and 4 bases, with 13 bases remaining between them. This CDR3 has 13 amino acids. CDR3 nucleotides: TGTGCCAGCAGGGACAGAACAGATTACGAGCAGTACTTC. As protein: CASRDRTDYEQYF.

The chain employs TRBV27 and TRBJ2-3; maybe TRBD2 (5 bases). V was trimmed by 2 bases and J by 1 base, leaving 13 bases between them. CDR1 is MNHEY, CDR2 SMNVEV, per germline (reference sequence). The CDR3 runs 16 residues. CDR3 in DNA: TGTGCCAGCAGTTTAAGGCGGCTAGCAGGCACAGATACGCAGTATTTT. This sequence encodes CASSLRRLAGTDTQYF.

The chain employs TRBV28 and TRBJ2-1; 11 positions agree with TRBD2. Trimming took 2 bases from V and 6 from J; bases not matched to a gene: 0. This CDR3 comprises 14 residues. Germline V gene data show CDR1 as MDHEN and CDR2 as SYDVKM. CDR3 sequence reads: CASSLGTSGNEQFF. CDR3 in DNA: TGTGCCAGCAGTTTAGGGACTAGCGGCAATGAGCAGTTCTTC.